A selection of T cell receptor beta chains follows, all from one sample in a study of monozygotic twins with inflammatory bowel disease. From the 5' RACE reads, TCRdb lists one entry per CDR3 protein and no DNA. The sample shows about 330,000 distinct CDR3 sequences, and 2% to 2.5% sits with its ten largest clones. Sequenced sample: blood. These receptors came from a human donor with ulcerative colitis or Crohn's disease, or a healthy co-twin of an affected twin (not recorded which). The CDR3 runs from the conserved cysteine through the conserved F or W.

v_call: TRBV7-9
j_call: TRBJ1-5
cdr3_aa: CASSPMAPASNQPQHF

v_call: TRBV2
j_call: TRBJ2-3
cdr3_aa: CATKLAGGVDTQYF

v_call: TRBV7-9
j_call: TRBJ1-2
cdr3_aa: CASSSYRGTNYGYTF

v_call: TRBV3-1
j_call: TRBJ2-1
cdr3_aa: CASSQAGRGYNEQFF

v_call: TRBV29-1
j_call: TRBJ1-1
cdr3_aa: CSVEWQGGTEAFF

v_call: TRBV19
j_call: TRBJ2-2
cdr3_aa: CASSSGRTGELFF

v_call: TRBV6-4
j_call: TRBJ1-2
cdr3_aa: CASSDSAGALVTF

v_call: TRBV2
j_call: TRBJ2-5
cdr3_aa: CASSRDRGDQETQYF

v_call: TRBV28
j_call: TRBJ2-1
cdr3_aa: CASSGRDRGNEQFF

v_call: TRBV12-3/TRBV12-4
j_call: TRBJ2-5
cdr3_aa: CASSPISGGAGETQYF

v_call: TRBV21-1
j_call: TRBJ2-7
cdr3_aa: CASPGVYRYEQYF

v_call: TRBV6-2/TRBV6-3
j_call: TRBJ2-1
cdr3_aa: CASKETSPTGEQFF

v_call: TRBV28
j_call: TRBJ2-4
cdr3_aa: CASSTPPGLAKNIQYF

v_call: TRBV7-2
j_call: TRBJ1-3
cdr3_aa: CASSLRVGDTIYF

v_call: TRBV19
j_call: TRBJ1-5
cdr3_aa: CASSIATVDQPQHF

v_call: TRBV7-2
j_call: TRBJ1-1
cdr3_aa: CASSPTGYTEAFF

v_call: TRBV18
j_call: TRBJ1-2
cdr3_aa: CASSPTGGADYGYTF

v_call: TRBV2
j_call: TRBJ1-2
cdr3_aa: CASIRVQHGYTF

v_call: TRBV11-2
j_call: TRBJ2-1
cdr3_aa: CASSSAPGRQYSYNEQFF

v_call: TRBV29-1
j_call: TRBJ2-3
cdr3_aa: CSVDLAGGADTQYF

v_call: TRBV20-1
j_call: TRBJ2-5
cdr3_aa: CSATRGGGQETQYF

v_call: TRBV5-1
j_call: TRBJ2-7
cdr3_aa: CASSFPVGNSYEQYF

v_call: TRBV29-1
j_call: TRBJ2-3
cdr3_aa: CSVQKREGGTQYF

v_call: TRBV5-1
j_call: TRBJ2-1
cdr3_aa: CASSLVATAGLNEQFF

v_call: TRBV5-1
j_call: TRBJ1-1
cdr3_aa: CASSSDGTPTAEAFF

v_call: TRBV12-3/TRBV12-4
j_call: TRBJ2-7
cdr3_aa: CASSRTGTYEQYF